This passage covers 9 T cell receptor beta chains from one sample sequenced in a study of T cells in Graves' hyperthyroidism and ophthalmopathy. RNA transcripts gave rise to amplified TCR beta CDR3 regions. Using the HTBI primer set, a first-round RT-PCR was run on the TCR CDR3. TCRdb reanalysed the multiplex PCR reads using MiXCR and keeps one entry per CDR3 protein. The sample contains fewer than 550,000 distinct CDR3 sequences, about a sixth of which appear only once. The sample was blood. These TCRs come from a woman aged 18-29 years with Graves' hyperthyroidism.

The gene calls are TRBV7-8 and TRBJ2-5, with D possibly called TRBD1 or TRBD2 (5 bases each). Deletions cut 5 bases from V and 5 bases from J, with 15 bases between. Germline-derived CDR1 and CDR2 are SGHVS and FQNEAQ. CDR3 size: 14 residues. CDR3 DNA sequence: TGTGCCAGCAGCCAAGATGAGGGGCTGGAGACCCAGTACTTC. Its translation is CASSQDEGLETQYF.

This clonotype was recorded many times. The V gene is TRBV25-1, the J gene TRBJ1-1, with D uncertain. The V and J ends lost 5 bases and 4 bases respectively, with 17 bases between them. CDR1 MGHDK and CDR2 SYGVNS come from the germline V gene. The CDR3 consists of 15 residues. The DNA for the CDR3 is TGTGCCAGCAGTCTCTGGCGGGTTTGGGGCACTGAAGCTTTCTTT. It encodes CASSLWRVWGTEAFF.

The J gene is TRBJ2-7, the V gene TRBV4-2; perhaps D is TRBD1 or TRBD2 (6 bases each). The germline V gene encodes CDR1 LGHNA and CDR2 YNFKEQ. The CDR3 is 14 amino acids. V lost 1 base, J lost 4 bases, and 11 bases lay in between. CDR3 nucleotide sequence: TGTGCCAGCAGCCAAGGGGGGGCAGAGTACGAGCAGTACTTC. It yields the protein CASSQGGAEYEQYF.

In regard to this clonotype: A much larger clone lies a single base off, so this may be a read error. This chain uses TRBV5-1 with TRBJ2-7; 11 nucleotides match TRBD1. This CDR3 has 14 amino acids. Germline trimming cut 4 bases from V and 6 bases from J; bases unmatched to any gene: 6. Per the germline V gene, CDR1 is SGHRS and CDR2 is YFSETQ. For the CDR3, the DNA is TGCGCCAGCAGCCCCGGGACAGGGGGAGTCGAGCAGTACTTC. Residues: CASSPGTGGVEQYF.

The chain joins TRBV5-1 to TRBJ2-1, with D uncertain. Germline assignment: CDR1 SGHRS and CDR2 YFSETQ. Between the trimmed V and J ends, which lost 1 base and 5 bases, there was a span of 10 bases. CDR3 length equals 14 residues. CDR3 sequence reads: CASSLQTLNNEQFF. CDR3 nucleotides: TGCGCCAGCAGCTTGCAGACACTGAACAATGAGCAGTTCTTC.

This clonotype was seen many times. V is TRBV4-1 and J is TRBJ1-1; D not certain. The CDR3 contains 12 residues. V was trimmed by 3 bases and J by 11 bases, leaving 13 bases between them. Looked up from germline, CDR1 is MGHRA and CDR2 is YSYEKL. DNA for the CDR3: TGCGCCAGCAGCCAGTGGTCCGTCGGGGCTTTCTTT. This encodes CASSQWSVGAFF.

This clonotype was recorded many times. The V call is TRBV2, the J call TRBJ2-1; 15 bases are shared with TRBD2. The CDR3 has 13 residues. Trimming took 10 bases from V and 8 from J; bases not matched to a gene: 3. Per the germline V gene, CDR1 is SNHLY and CDR2 is FYNNEI. In DNA, the CDR3 is TGTGCCATAAGGACTAGCGGGAGGGATGAGCAGTTCTTC. Residues: CAIRTSGRDEQFF.

The chain employs TRBV6-2 or TRBV6-3 and TRBJ1-5; D perhaps matches TRBD1 (5 bases). CDR1 MNHEY and CDR2 SVGEGT come from the germline V gene. The ends were cut back, 6 bases at V and 12 bases at J, with 18 bases in the middle. This CDR3 has 13 amino acids. In DNA, the CDR3 is TGTGCCAGCAGCCACCCCGGGACGGGGCACCAGCATTTT. It translates to CASSHPGTGHQHF.

The table lists this clonotype with many counts. The chain employs TRBV29-1 and TRBJ1-1; the D gene is possibly TRBD1 (5 bases). Between the trimmed V and J ends, which lost 6 bases and 6 bases, there was a span of 23 bases. The germline V gene encodes CDR1 SQVTM and CDR2 ANQGSEA. The CDR3 spans 15 residues. CDR3 DNA: TGCAGCGTGCACATTTCGGGACGGGCTCACGCTGAAGCTTTCTTT. Amino acid sequence: CSVHISGRAHAEAFF.